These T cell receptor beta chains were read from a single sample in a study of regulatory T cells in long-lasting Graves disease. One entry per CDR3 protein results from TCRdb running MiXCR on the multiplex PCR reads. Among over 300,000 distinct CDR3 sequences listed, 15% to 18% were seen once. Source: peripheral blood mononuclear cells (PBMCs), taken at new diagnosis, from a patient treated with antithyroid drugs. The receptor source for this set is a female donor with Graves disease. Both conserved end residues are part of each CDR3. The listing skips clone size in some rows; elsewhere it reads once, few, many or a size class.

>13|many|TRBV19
CASSMSSYNEQFF
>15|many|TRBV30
CAWSPRLSGGGEQFF
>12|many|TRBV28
CASSLRYYEQYF
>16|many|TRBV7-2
CASSLGARTHNYGYTF
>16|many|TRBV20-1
CSARIRDRGVYQPQHF
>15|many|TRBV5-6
CASTLEDHGTYGYTF
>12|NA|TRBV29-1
CSVSAGDYGYTF
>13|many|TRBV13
CASSLRPDAEAFF
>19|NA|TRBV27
CASSTYPLNWREGNNEQFF
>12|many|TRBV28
CASSLSPMGEYF
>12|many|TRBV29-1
CSVDDRAYGYTF
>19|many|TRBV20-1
CSARAPLAGGPEPVETQYF
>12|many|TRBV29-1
CSVDDGYTEAFF
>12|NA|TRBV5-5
CASSFFLNEQFF
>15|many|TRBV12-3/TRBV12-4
CASSPQGALIYGYTF
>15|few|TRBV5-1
CASSLGGTGTSEAFF
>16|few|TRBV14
CASSPWTSGTTDTQYF
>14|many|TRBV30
CAWDGRDSSYEQYF
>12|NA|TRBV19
CASSISSETQYF
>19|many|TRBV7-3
CASSLRGAWTSGPYNEQFF
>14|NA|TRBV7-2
CASSLGTSLHEQFF
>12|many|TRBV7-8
CASSLDPGTQYF
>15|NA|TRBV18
CASSFEELDTGELFF
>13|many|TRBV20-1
CSASGQGNTEAFF
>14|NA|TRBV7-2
CATKEISSYNEQFF
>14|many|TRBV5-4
CASSPGQFSYEQYF
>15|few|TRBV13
CASSSTGGPTTEAFF
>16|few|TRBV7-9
CASSSNQGARSDTQYF
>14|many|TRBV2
CASSRDSLPDEQFF
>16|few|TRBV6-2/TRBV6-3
CASTAAAGGANYGYTF
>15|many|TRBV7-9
CASSASTSVNYEQYF
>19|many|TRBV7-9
CASSLPLTGTLPLNTEAFF
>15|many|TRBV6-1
CASSRGTGLGGGYTF
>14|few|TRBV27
CASSSRTGVETQYF
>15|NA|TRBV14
CASSQGNRKVGELFF
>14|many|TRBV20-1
CSAVLGGRVNEQFF
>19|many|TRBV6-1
CASSEALFRGDKGGQPQHF
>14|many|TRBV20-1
CSASASGSLETQYF
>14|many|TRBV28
CASSPRDATYEQYF
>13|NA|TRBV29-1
CSVQATENYGYTF
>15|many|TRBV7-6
CASSLSGTGGREAFF
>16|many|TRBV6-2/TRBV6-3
CASSYVGTGGSYEQYF
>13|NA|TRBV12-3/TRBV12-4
CASRRGHSYGYTF
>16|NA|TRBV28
CASSPFPPDRVLWNTF
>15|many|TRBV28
CASNQVAEATDTQYF
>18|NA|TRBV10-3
CAISESGTGGTSYNEQFF
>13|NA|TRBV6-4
CASSLAGSNEQFF
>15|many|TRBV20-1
CSARGTGRLNTEAFF
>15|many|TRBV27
CASSLGGVGSNEQFF
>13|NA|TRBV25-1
CASSPDRGYGYTF
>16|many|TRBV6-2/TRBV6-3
CASSDGGSGPNYGYTF
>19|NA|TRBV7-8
CASRAAGLAGGRPTGELFF
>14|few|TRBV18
CASTVAGGENIQYF